The rows below give T cell receptor beta chains drawn from one sample of a study of shared clonotypes between healthy human individuals. Sequenced by immunoSEQ multiplex PCR; TCRdb stores in-frame clones only, minus some. The repertoire holds roughly 1.5 million clones, with 98% as singletons. Sequences were obtained from naive CD4+ T cells sorted from blood. The receptors derive from a man aged 25 to 40 in good health. Both conserved end residues are part of each CDR3. Each record gives: V gene, J gene, CDR3 protein.

V: TRBV6-5; J: TRBJ2-1; CDR3: CASSPRQNSYNEQFF
V: TRBV25-1; J: TRBJ2-1; CDR3: CASSELSGYNEQFF
V: TRBV11-2; J: TRBJ1-2; CDR3: CASSLIRRDRDYGYTF
V: TRBV6-6; J: TRBJ2-3; CDR3: CASSYSTATDTQYF
V: TRBV6-1; J: TRBJ2-7; CDR3: CASSEGRDYEQYF
V: TRBV27; J: TRBJ2-1; CDR3: CASRRPGLAGVDEQFF
V: TRBV2; J: TRBJ1-1; CDR3: CASTPPLNTEAFF
V: TRBV4-1; J: TRBJ1-2; CDR3: CASSQVMRQDGYTF
V: TRBV15; J: TRBJ2-7; CDR3: CATSSPSRTYEQYF
V: TRBV7-9; J: TRBJ2-1; CDR3: CASSFRTSGVNEQFF
V: TRBV7-9; J: TRBJ1-3; CDR3: CASSEGQYLENTIYF
V: TRBV18; J: TRBJ2-6; CDR3: CASSPREGTGANVLTF
V: TRBV5-8; J: TRBJ1-5; CDR3: CASSSGDRVGQPQHF
V: TRBV29-1; J: TRBJ1-4; CDR3: CSVRLMGGQGHEKLFF
V: TRBV5-1; J: TRBJ2-1; CDR3: CASSWGLAEYNEQFF
V: TRBV2; J: TRBJ2-5; CDR3: CASRGGTGSETQYF
V: TRBV5-5; J: TRBJ2-3; CDR3: CASSLGGRVDTQYF
V: TRBV2; J: TRBJ2-6; CDR3: CASSDRDSGANVLTF
V: TRBV5-4; J: TRBJ2-6; CDR3: CASSPLQVSGANVLTF
V: TRBV6-5; J: TRBJ2-7; CDR3: CASSKGPVAYEQYF
V: TRBV7-2; J: TRBJ1-5; CDR3: CASSLVSSNQPQHF
V: TRBV5-8; J: TRBJ1-1; CDR3: CASSLNRGQTEAFF
V: TRBV6-1; J: TRBJ2-5; CDR3: CASRSSGQETQYF
V: TRBV27; J: TRBJ2-7; CDR3: CASSLRTGRDYRYEQYF
V: TRBV7-6; J: TRBJ2-1; CDR3: CASSPTSGSGNEQFF
V: TRBV7-2; J: TRBJ2-7; CDR3: CASSLYLFGSPSYEQYF
V: TRBV7-9; J: TRBJ2-7; CDR3: CASSLKLGGVAGVEEQYF
V: TRBV28; J: TRBJ2-1; CDR3: CASSLAGQGVAAYNEQFF
V: TRBV5-4; J: TRBJ2-1; CDR3: CASSLGGADSYNEQFF
V: TRBV5-1; J: TRBJ2-1; CDR3: CASSSAVGAGVFNEQFF
V: TRBV28; J: TRBJ1-5; CDR3: CASSTGQRGHQPQHF
V: TRBV18; J: TRBJ2-3; CDR3: CASSPLSLLTGLGDTQYF
V: TRBV28; J: TRBJ2-3; CDR3: CASSFRIQTSDTQYF